This paragraph covers one TCR beta chain sequence. This sample stems from a study of graft-versus-host responses after intestinal transplantation. The repertoire was sequenced with immunoSEQ multiplex PCR; TCRdb's copy has only in-frame clones and lacks some. The sample shows about 100,000 clones, around 90% of them seen only once. V was shortened by 3 bases and J by 8 bases, with 9 bases between the two germline ends. Germline CDR1 and CDR2: SGDLS and YYNGEE. The CDR3 has 13 amino acids. The input for sequencing was PBMCs, taken roughly 450 days after intestinal transplant. The chain employs TRBV9 and TRBJ1-6, with D tentatively TRBD1 (6 bases). The sequence was obtained from a human patient who received an intestinal transplant, so some T cells may come from the graft donor. Here the CDR3 reads CASSAYRDSPLHF. CDR3 in DNA: TGTGCCAGCAGCGCCTACAGGGATTCACCCCTCCACTTT. The variable domain in full, with the rest retrieved from reference TRBV9 and TRBJ1-6, is DSGVTQTPKHLITATGQRVTLRCSPRSGDLSVYWYQQSLDQGLQFLIQYYNGEERAKGNILERFSAQQFPDLHSELNLSSLELGDSALYFCASSAYRDSPLHFGNGTRLTVT.